This TCR beta chain emerged from a study of T cell responses to AZD1222 COVID-19 vaccine. Broader study findings: Within unmutated variant regions lay the reported targets of nearly half of spike-specific TCRs. Sampling captured repertoires only after the peak T cell response. When two AZD1222 doses had been given, Spike-specific TCR breadth and depth rose. Recipients of AZD1222 seropositive at baseline numbered only 5 to 7.

Looked up from germline, CDR1 is SGHTA and CDR2 is FQGNSA. Trimming pared 1 base from V and 4 bases from J, leaving 13 bases between. The CDR3 is made up of 15 amino acids. Some clones are missing from TCRdb's copy, which holds only in-frame ones; the method was immunoSEQ multiplex PCR. The profile shows 80,000 to 90,000 clones, more than 75% of them singletons. A word on this clone: The antigen remains undetermined.

This receptor was obtained from an adult in good health. The rearrangement uses TRBV7-2 and TRBJ1-2; tentative D call: TRBD1 (6 bases). The specimen was peripheral blood, collected on day 0 of MenACWY control vaccination. The CDR3 loop is CASSLGAGVTYGYTF. CDR3 nucleotides: TGTGCCAGCAGCTTAGGGGCAGGGGTGACCTATGGCTACACCTTC.